The rows below give T cell receptor beta chains drawn from one sample of a study of cytomegalovirus exposure and HLA in healthy donors. Data came from immunoSEQ multiplex PCR; TCRdb stores just in-frame clones and leaves some out. This table has some 140,000 clones, 85% to 90% appearing once. Sequenced input: PBMCs. The source of these receptors is a man younger than 35 in good health and CMV-seronegative. CDR3s include the opening cysteine and the closing phenylalanine or tryptophan.

v_gene | CDR3aa
TRBV6-1 | CASLYGGRGGETQYF
TRBV16 | CASSQLHPGSAEYEQYF
TRBV11-3 | CASSFLGLAGDLTCTDTQYF
TRBV19 | CASSTGGAADTQYF
TRBV27 | CASSSGAGGRYEQFF
TRBV4-1 | CASRRGPSQTDTQYF
TRBV5-5 | CASSLWSRGSNQPQHF
TRBV28 | CASSLRPAGNTIYF
TRBV5-8 | CASSEGYGYTF
TRBV5-1 | CASSLGSGVQETQYF
TRBV5-6 | CASRLTGGLLEAFF
TRBV29-1 | CSVEGLEAYEQYF
TRBV4-1 | CASSPIAGVRTDTQYF
TRBV25-1 | CASSYSAGRNTDTQYF
TRBV5-1 | CASSFSWGDDGYTF
TRBV27 | CASSLYLAGVDTQYF
TRBV14 | CASSQGIRGPKEETQYF
TRBV4-2 | CASSRSAGETTGELFF
TRBV7-9 | CASSPTGTGNQPQHF
TRBV6-1 | CASSAGTGWDTQYF
TRBV28 | CASSLGDRISPQHF
TRBV7-2 | CASSFNNQPQHF
TRBV15 | CATSSNRGHEQFF
TRBV5-1 | CASGEGTGSYEQYF
TRBV18 | CASSPTGDNSNQPQHF
TRBV7-8 | CASSWTVTGNTIYF
TRBV27 | CASRSKGTATGELFF
TRBV27 | CASSLLPGGTYEQYF
TRBV7-8 | CASSLFRLVWGTGTDTQYF
TRBV11-2 | CASSLGAGADYGYTF
TRBV6-5 | CASSRRSRGEKLFF
TRBV9 | CASSVKLASTGELFF